The source of this T cell receptor (beta chain) is a study of graft-versus-host responses after intestinal transplantation. Overall study: Each recipient received anti-thymocyte globulin induction, then tacrolimus and steroids for approximately 3 years.

Concerning this clone itself: As yet, its antigen is unknown.

Only in-frame clones appear in the TCRdb table, and some are missing; sequencing was by immunoSEQ multiplex PCR. The table lists 80,000 to 100,000 clones, 85% to 95% of them singletons, with approximately 0.069% in the top ten. CDR1 and CDR2 (germline): MDHEN, SYDVKM. The V end lost 9 bases, the J end lost 0 bases, and 12 bases lay between the germline ends. This CDR3 region has 14 residues. The receptor was isolated from a human donor who was the organ donor for an intestinal transplant. J is TRBJ1-5 and V is TRBV28; TRBD1 might be the D (5 bases). Sequenced here: unstimulated CD8+ T cells sorted from spleen or lymph node cells, sampled before transplant. The CDR3 loop reads CASGAWYSNQPQHF. For the CDR3, the DNA is TGTGCCAGTGGGGCTTGGTATAGCAATCAGCCCCAGCATTTT. The full variable domain, rest sourced from reference TRBV28 and TRBJ1-5, is DVKVTQSSRYLVKRTGEKVFLECVQDMDHENMFWYRQDPGLGLRLIYFSYDVKMKEKGDIPEGYSVSREKKERFSLILESASTNQTSMYLCASGAWYSNQPQHFGDGTRLSIL.